This T cell receptor (beta chain) was sequenced in a study of beta chain features in type 1 diabetes (dated by TCRdb to the late 2010s). A note on the overall study: No differences in mean age, gender distribution, total cell number or subset yield were found between patients and healthy donors. The study compared TCRB repertoires of sorted circulating CD4+ T cell subsets between recently diagnosed type 1 diabetes patients and matched healthy donors. A total of 85 million to 140 million sorted cells were examined across all samples, and a strong correlation was observed between cell number per subset and RNA yield. Regulatory and stem cell-like memory subsets were obtained from only 8 patients and roughly 8 healthy donors, while naive and central memory subsets were obtained from all 30 or so donors.

A single peripheral blood draw of around 100 mL on average was collected from each donor into heparinised tubes. A BD FACSAria II was used to sort naive, central memory, regulatory and stem cell-like memory CD4+ T cells with a panel that included CD45RO, CCR7, CD25, CD127, CD95 and CD27. A purity above 95% was achieved for all sorted populations. Right away, PBMCs were isolated by Lymphoprep density gradient centrifugation and were stained directly, with no culture step. Samples were stained and sorted in pairs, with one healthy donor and one patient per experiment, so that batch effects were minimized. Note on this clone: Its antigen is not yet known. Per-nucleotide qualities are absent, and no much larger clonotype sits a single base away.

The High Capacity cDNA Reverse Transcription Kit was used to reverse transcribe all of the isolated RNA, meaning that expressed TCRB transcripts were what got sequenced. Deep immunoSEQ sequencing was performed on naive, central memory and regulatory T cell samples, with an average of around 3.4 million total reads per sample. Sorted cells were lysed in RLT buffer and RNA was extracted with DNase-treated RNeasy Micro or Mini kits, depending on cell number. To prevent cross-contamination, every cell subset was processed on its own, while patient and healthy donor samples were processed together. Using the immunoSEQ multiplex PCR, TCRB sequences were amplified from cDNA into 87-bp fragments spanning the CDR3 region. Sequencing of the amplicons was performed on the Illumina HiSeq platform. Under the source paper's analysis protocol: PCR bias was corrected computationally using synthetic template baselines, and reads within Hamming distance 2 were collapsed, with unmergeable singletons discarded. Reads were aligned against IMGT to assign V, D and J genes, CDR3 length and insertions or deletions at six rearrangement sites. Within each subset, clonotype counts were normalized to the number of sorted cells before true diversity and Gini coefficients were calculated with the tcR R package. The overlap coefficient, calculated on TCRB nucleotide sequences, was used to measure repertoire sharing. As a proxy for the pre-selection repertoire, out-of-frame TCRB sequences from naive cells were analyzed. TCRdb's version of the immuneACCESS table is confined to in-frame rearrangements and falls short of the full clone set. An unresolved V gene accounts for under half of the shortfall where checked; the remainder is of unknown origin. Clone size and the V and J calls come from that table; the DNA yielded D and trimming. The sample contains over 350,000 clones, over 13% of them found a single time. The ten largest clones take up about 0.019% of the sample.

From the cysteine through the phenylalanine, the CDR3 covers 14 amino acids. Only the CDR3 portion is preserved as DNA: 42 bases, with reading frame beginning at the first base. As encoded in the germline V gene, CDR1 is SGHVS while CDR2 is FQNEAQ. The V and J ends are trimmed by 2 bases and 5 bases, leaving 13 bases between them. The research as a whole found: Naive, central memory and regulatory TCRB repertoires appeared to be more similar among patients than among healthy donors. Because cDNA was sequenced instead of genomic DNA, highly expressing activated cells could be over-represented, though the groups showed no difference in activation or CD3 levels. Fewer insertions and more nucleotide deletions at VDJ recombination sites were observed in patients with type 1 diabetes, implying thymic rearrangement abnormalities. In all four CD4+ subsets, TCRB CDR3 length was moderately but significantly shorter in type 1 diabetes patients. Shorter templates might have been favored by PCR, but patient and control samples were amplified and corrected together, so both groups would have been affected equally by any skew. Because small numbers of individuals were included in the HLA sub-analyses, any influence of HLA type on TCRB rearrangement was left unresolved.

The sequence was collected from a woman aged 18-29 years in good health. The receptor chain draws on TRBV7-8 and TRBJ2-7, with a tentative D gene TRBD1 over 6 matching bases. Material for sequencing was naive CD4+ T cells from blood. What the cell subset or site label conveys for this sample: true naive CD4+ T cells. The nucleotide sequence is TGTGCCAGCAGCTTAAAGGCAGGGGACGACGAGCAGTACTTC. Its protein product is CASSLKAGDDEQYF.